A selection of T cell receptor beta chains follows, all from one sample in a study of blood T cell repertoires in COVID-19. Assay used: immunoSEQ multiplex PCR; TCRdb lists only in-frame clones, some missing. The table shows nearly 400,000 clones, with about nine tenths occurring only once. Sequencing used PBMCs or T cells enriched from blood (not recorded which). Receptors were obtained from a young woman who had recovered from COVID-19. The CDR3 runs from the conserved cysteine through the conserved F or W. D genes are given only for firm matches. For some rows the clone size is stated as once, few or many, or as a class when expanded; others skip it.

TRBD1	NA	TRBV18	TRBJ1-5	CASSRGGSSNQPQHF	TGTGCCAGCTCACGAGGGGGCTCGAGCAATCAGCCCCAGCATTTT
NA	NA	TRBV3-1/TRBV3-2	TRBJ2-7	CASSQDWESYEQYF	TGTGCCAGCAGCCAAGATTGGGAGTCCTACGAGCAGTACTTC
NA	NA	TRBV6-4	TRBJ2-3	CASSESGEGDTQYF	TGTGCCAGCAGTGAGTCCGGCGAGGGAGATACGCAGTATTTT
TRBD2	NA	TRBV4-2	TRBJ2-1	CASSQDGTGGLSYNEQFF	TGTGCCAGCAGCCAAGATGGGACGGGAGGGCTCTCCTACAATGAGCAGTTCTTC
TRBD1	once	TRBV19	TRBJ2-7	CASSWTGEGAYEQYF	TGTGCCAGTAGTTGGACAGGGGAAGGAGCCTACGAGCAGTACTTC
TRBD1	NA	TRBV11-3	TRBJ1-1	CASSRDRSNTEAFF	TGTGCCAGCAGCAGGGACAGATCGAACACTGAAGCTTTCTTT
NA	NA	TRBV7-9	TRBJ1-1	CASSPVGARVTVGRGAFF	TGTGCCAGCAGCCCCGTGGGGGCCAGGGTAACGGTCGGCCGCGGGGCTTTCTTT
NA	NA	TRBV6-2/TRBV6-3	TRBJ1-1	CASSRGGTEAFF	TGTGCCAGCAGTAGAGGCGGCACTGAAGCTTTCTTT
NA	NA	TRBV2	TRBJ1-1	CATKRGSGDTEAFF	TGTGCCACCAAAAGAGGTTCGGGAGACACTGAAGCTTTCTTT
NA	NA	TRBV3-1/TRBV3-2	TRBJ1-2	CASSQERAGGYTF	TGTGCCAGCAGCCAAGAACGGGCGGGCGGCTACACCTTC
TRBD1	NA	TRBV27	TRBJ2-7	CASSFLQPGQERYEQYF	TGTGCCAGCAGTTTTCTACAACCGGGACAGGAAAGATACGAGCAGTACTTC
TRBD1	NA	TRBV12-5	TRBJ1-2	CASGIGGGYPYGYTF	TGTGCTAGTGGTATAGGAGGGGGCTACCCCTATGGCTACACCTTC